This T cell receptor beta chain was sequenced for a study of PD-L1 blockade in urothelial cancer (dated 2017 in TCRdb). About the investigation overall: Every patient began therapy in 2014 and was given atezolizumab 1,200 mg intravenously every 3 weeks. About 90% of the roughly 30 patients were males with bladder-origin urothelial cancer, and about 65% of the roughly 29 reported a prior smoking history. Patients had an ECOG performance status of 0 or 1 and had received between 0 and 3 prior chemotherapy regimens. Blood samples were analyzed at 3 weeks after treatment start (second dose) and at 6 weeks after treatment start. Blood samples gave a median of about 150,000 T cells and 80,000 to 95,000 unique TCRs, with a median clonality of 0.080. The study was an exploratory multi-omic analysis of somatic, immune and clinical correlates of response to PD-L1 blockade with atezolizumab in urothelial cancer. Pretreatment tumor samples, along with matched peripheral blood serially collected before and after atezolizumab treatment, were subjected to TCR sequencing. Durable clinical benefit was defined as a progression-free survival longer than 6 months, and TCR features were additionally tested against progression-free survival and overall survival. Whole exome sequencing and RNA sequencing of pretreatment tumors were performed alongside TCR sequencing in the same patients. Durable clinical benefit was achieved by nine patients but not by the remaining 20. Approximately 29 patients had pretreatment blood TCR-seq, some 25 had at least one posttreatment blood collection, and some 25 had tumor TCR-seq. The full study reports these points: Small sample size (n of about 30) and many exploratory analyses mean the results are intended to be hypothesis-generating. Patients with durable benefit showed greater expansion of tumor-associated TCR clones in peripheral blood 3 weeks after starting treatment (n ≈ 22, p = 0.022). A pretreatment peripheral blood TCR clonality below the median was linked to improved progression-free and overall survival.

On this clone itself: What antigen it recognizes has not been identified. Base qualities are not provided; no much larger clone lies one nucleotide away.

Synthetic TCR analog templates were spiked into each PCR so that absolute template abundance could be estimated from read counts. Using the immunoSEQ assay, TCRbeta CDR3 regions were amplified from genomic DNA with bias-controlled V and J gene primers. Rearranged TCRbeta segments were sequenced at approximately 20X coverage. Per the source publication's procedure: Clustering was used to correct sequencing errors, and CDR3s were annotated against IMGT so that V, D and J genes could be assigned. Downstream analyses used only productive TCRbeta rearrangements, leaving out any out-of-frame or stop-codon sequences. To compute clonality, Shannon entropy was normalized by the log of the number of unique productive sequences and then subtracted from one. Clones differing between time points or between blood and tumor were identified by Fisher's exact test with Benjamini-Hochberg correction at adjusted p below 0.01. This immuneACCESS table, as held by TCRdb, lists in-frame sequences with V and J called but not all clones. Of the missing ones, under half trace to an unresolved V gene in checked studies; the others have no known cause. That table furnishes V, J and clone size, whereas the DNA furnished D and trimming. In this sample the table shows around 110,000 clones, more than 85% of which occur a single time. The ten largest make up about 4% of the sample.

Based on the germline V gene (reference sequence), the CDR1 and CDR2 sequences are SGHAT and FQDESV. V loses 3 bases at its end and J loses 9 bases; junction bases beyond the gene matches: 6. The CDR3 measures 14 amino acids from cysteine to phenylalanine. The read is trimmed to its CDR3 DNA, 42 bases read in frame from base 1. The meaning of the sample's time point label: peripheral blood 6 weeks after treatment start. A cohort of about 30 patients with locally advanced or metastatic urothelial carcinoma, treated at Memorial Sloan Kettering on a trial protocol, was included. Peripheral blood mononuclear cells were collected pretreatment and during treatment, with between 1 and 8 total time points obtained per patient. The Qiagen DNeasy Blood extraction kit was used to purify genomic DNA from total PBMCs and from tumor samples. PBMCs were collected pretreatment and during treatment, and were isolated and stored as previously described.

This TCR was sampled from a man aged 60 to 75 with urothelial cancer. The V gene is TRBV11-1 and the J gene is TRBJ2-5, with 11 bases aligning to TRBD1. The starting material was PBMCs, obtained around atezolizumab (anti-PD-L1) treatment. The CDR3 protein sequence reads: CASSLGQGVRAQYF. The DNA reads as follows: TGTGCCAGCAGCTTGGGACAGGGGGTTCGGGCCCAGTACTTC.